Listed below are T cell receptor beta chains from one sample, sequenced in a study of response to subunit inactivated influenza vaccine. A single record per CDR3 protein comes from TCRdb applying MiXCR to the RT-PCR reads. The sample shows roughly 500,000 distinct CDR3 sequences, roughly 25% of them seen only once. The material sequenced was CD4+ T cells sorted from PBMCs, taken about 5 days after vaccination. These receptors were obtained from a man in his forties or fifties who received an inactivated influenza vaccine. The CDR3 runs from the conserved cysteine through the conserved F or W. Where a row states a size, it is once, few, many or the class of an expanded clone; other rows omit it.

>few|15|TRBV20-1
CSAHSRDRGMETQYF
>few|14|TRBV11-3
CASTDRGGTGELFF
>many|13|TRBV12-3/TRBV12-4
CASSFQRDGAQYF
>many|14|TRBV6-5
CASSYDRGNTEAFF
>-|15|TRBV6-1
CASSWDLYSNQPQHF
>-|15|TRBV30
CAWSKFGTGRDEQYF
>-|14|TRBV4-3
CASSQEGGEETQYF
>once|16|TRBV6-1
CASSGQGTSSYNEQFF
>-|14|TRBV7-3
CASRAGRNTGELFF
>-|13|TRBV29-1
CSVEDTEGYGYTF
>-|14|TRBV20-1
CSAIGTGATDTQYF
>-|15|TRBV7-2
CASSLVSPQRETQYF
>few|13|TRBV20-1
CSARTGGAAEAFF
>few|13|TRBV6-2/TRBV6-3
CASRRGSPYEQYF
>-|17|TRBV10-3
CAISERQGTGPNQPQHF
>many|15|TRBV7-8
CASRLLAGGYNEQFF
>-|14|TRBV7-9
CASSTGGASETQYF
>once|14|TRBV12-3/TRBV12-4
CASIILGGTDTQYF
>many|14|TRBV12-3/TRBV12-4
CASSLGTLNTEAFF
>many|15|TRBV20-1
CSATGTGFRNTEAFF
>few|14|TRBV28
CASSLGQGIYGYTF
>many|12|TRBV27
CASGKRTGELFF
>few|19|TRBV5-1
CASSLGQGQIKMGNYGYTF
>-|13|TRBV7-2
CASSLLSGTEAFF